One and the same sample provided the 15 T cell receptor beta chains below, sequenced in a study of control samples from healthy donors and cancer patients. TCRdb's table, derived via immunoSEQ multiplex PCR, lists solely in-frame clones and lacks some. The table includes about 42,000 clones, 83% detected once. Sequenced input: blood. These receptors were obtained from a man between 60 and 75 years old in good health.

The V gene is TRBV9, the J gene TRBJ2-2; no reliable D call. The germline CDR1 and CDR2 sequences are SGDLS and YYNGEE. This CDR3 is built from 12 residues. V lost 3 bases and J lost 5, with 5 bases in between. The CDR3 protein is CASSASTGELFF. CDR3 nucleotides: TGTGCCAGCAGCGCCTCTACCGGGGAGCTGTTTTTT.

This clone was observed once. The chain combines TRBV6-5 with TRBJ1-2, with a weak D call TRBD1 (5 bases). V lost 6 bases to trimming and J lost 1 base, with 12 bases between them. This CDR3 comprises 14 residues. CDR1 and CDR2 from the germline V gene are MNHEY and SVGAGI. CDR3 loop: CASRRGGVNYGYTF. The DNA of the CDR3 is TGTGCCAGCAGGAGGGGAGGGGTTAACTATGGCTACACCTTC.

The chain recombines TRBV23-1 with TRBJ2-5; TRBD1 matches at 9 bases. TRBV23-1 is noted as an ORF with a role that remains uncertain. This CDR3 contains 14 residues. V lost 3 bases and J lost 4; bases outside the gene matches: 3. The CDR3 spells CASSQDRGGETQYF. The CDR3 nucleotides read TGCGCCAGCAGTCAGGACAGGGGTGGAGAGACCCAGTACTTC.

This clone was seen more than once but under ten times. The rearrangement links TRBV30 to TRBJ2-3, with 9 nucleotides matching TRBD2. The CDR3 is 17 residues long. J lost 2 bases, V lost 3 bases, and 12 bases had no gene match. Germline V gives CDR1 GTSNPN, CDR2 SVGIG (reference sequence). The CDR3 coding sequence is TGTGCCTGGAGCCGGCGGGGGGGGCTTGGGATCACAGATACGCAGTATTTT. It encodes CAWSRRGGLGITDTQYF.

This clone came up once. CDR3 region: CASSLLSTGDTEAFF. CDR3 in DNA: TGTGCCAGTAGTCTACTATCTACAGGGGACACTGAAGCTTTCTTT. This chain connects TRBV19 to TRBJ1-1; 7 nucleotides match TRBD1. CDR3 length: 15 residues. With V trimmed by 5 bases and J by 3 bases, 9 bases remained unmatched. Germline CDR1 reads LNHDA; CDR2 reads SQIVND (reference sequence). Filled out from reference TRBV19 and TRBJ1-1, the complete variable domain reads DGGITQSPKYLFRKEGQNVTLSCEQNLNHDAMYWYRQDPGQGLRLIYYSQIVNDFQKGDIAEGYSVSREKKESFPLTVTSAQKNPTAFYLCASSLLSTGDTEAFFGQGTRLTVV.

The gene calls are TRBV15 and TRBJ2-5, with TRBD2 as a possible D gene (5 bases). In germline, CDR1 is LNHNV, CDR2 YYDKDF (reference sequence). The CDR3 is 15 residues long. V lost 3 bases and J lost 7, with 18 bases in between. CDR3 in DNA: TGTGCCACCAGCAGGGAACTAGGGCCGGTGGGGACCCAGTACTTC. Translating gives CATSRELGPVGTQYF.

This clone was counted only a few times. The genes are TRBV4-2 and TRBJ1-1, with TRBD1 as a possible D gene (5 bases). The germline gives CDR1 LGHNA, CDR2 YNFKEQ. The V gene lost 2 bases and the J gene lost 7 bases, with 14 bases spanning the gap. There are 14 residues in the CDR3. CDR3 region: CASSQNLRGGEAFF. The CDR3 DNA is TGTGCCAGCAGCCAAAACTTACGGGGCGGTGAAGCTTTCTTT.

This clone was seen only once. The rearrangement uses TRBV2 and TRBJ2-1; 14 positions match TRBD2. V was pared by 0 bases and J by 6 bases, with 7 bases of the junction left unmatched. Germline CDR1 and CDR2: SNHLY and FYNNEI. The CDR3 is 18 residues long. In DNA form, the CDR3 reads TGTGCCAGCAGTGAAGCGACCGGGACTAGCGGGAGAGGCAATGAGCAGTTCTTC. Residues: CASSEATGTSGRGNEQFF.

This clone was seen only once. The chain combines TRBV30 with TRBJ1-1; TRBD1 is a possible D gene (5 bases). CDR3 length: 15 residues. Germline values: CDR1 GTSNPN, CDR2 SVGIG (reference sequence). This CDR3 is CGAVEGRAQNTEAFF. The DNA of the CDR3 is TGTGGAGCCGTGGAGGGACGGGCTCAAAACACTGAAGCTTTCTTT.

The chain combines TRBV4-1 with TRBJ2-7; no definite D call. The CDR3 loop spans 17 amino acids. With 1 base removed from V and 0 bases from J, the gap between germline ends came to 16 bases. Germline V lookup: CDR1 MGHRA, CDR2 YSYEKL. CDR3 DNA: TGCGCCAGCAGCCAAGCCCTTTCGGGCAGCGCCTCCTACGAGCAGTACTTC. Its translation: CASSQALSGSASYEQYF.

The chain joins TRBV19 to TRBJ1-1; the D is unclear. CDR1 is LNHDA, CDR2 SQIVND, per germline (reference sequence). The germline V and J ends were trimmed by 6 bases and 6 bases, with 17 bases remaining between them. This CDR3 spans 14 amino acids. Here the CDR3 reads CASRQSNHHAEAFF. As DNA, the CDR3 is TGTGCCAGTAGGCAGTCAAACCACCATGCTGAAGCTTTCTTT. Complete variable domain (other parts from reference TRBV19 and TRBJ1-1): DGGITQSPKYLFRKEGQNVTLSCEQNLNHDAMYWYRQDPGQGLRLIYYSQIVNDFQKGDIAEGYSVSREKKESFPLTVTSAQKNPTAFYLCASRQSNHHAEAFFGQGTRLTVV.

The chain recombines TRBV14 with TRBJ2-3, with D unclear. V was cut by 2 bases and J by 6 bases, with 12 bases left in between. Germline V gene sequence: CDR1 SGHDN, CDR2 FVKESK. The CDR3 is 14 amino acids. CDR3: CASSQSPLGDTQYF. CDR3 bases: TGTGCCAGCAGCCAATCACCCTTGGGGGATACGCAGTATTTT.

The chain combines TRBV5-6 with TRBJ2-7, with 7 nucleotides matching TRBD1. The V gene end was trimmed by 2 bases and the J gene end by 0 bases; junction bases not matched to a gene: 11. Per the germline V gene, CDR1 is SGHDT and CDR2 is YYEEEE. The CDR3 is 17 amino acids. CDR3 DNA sequence: TGTGCCAGCAGCTTACAGATGGGACAGATCTTCTCCTACGAGCAGTACTTC. Residues: CASSLQMGQIFSYEQYF.

The rearrangement uses TRBV28 and TRBJ2-7, with D tentatively TRBD1 or TRBD2 (5 bases each). Trimming took 5 bases from V and 0 from J, leaving 11 bases between them. This CDR3 comprises 14 residues. In germline, CDR1 is MDHEN, CDR2 SYDVKM. The CDR3 region has the DNA TGTGCCAGCAGTCCCGCCGGGACCTCCTACGAGCAGTACTTC. Protein: CASSPAGTSYEQYF.

This chain joins TRBV5-4 and TRBJ2-7; D gene ambiguous. Trimming pared 4 bases from V and 2 bases from J, leaving 13 bases between. CDR3 size: 14 residues. Germline loops: CDR1 SGHNT, CDR2 YYREEE (reference sequence). The CDR3 loop reads CASSKNVVPYEQYF. CDR3 DNA: TGTGCCAGCAGCAAGAATGTGGTCCCCTACGAGCAGTACTTC.